This T cell receptor (beta chain) derives from a study of tumor-infiltrating lymphocytes in primary liver carcinoma. Study observations and caveats: A significantly higher top-250-clone fraction was found in tumors than in blood (p = 0.039). Tumor region pairs showed greater overlap than either tumor-adjacent or tumor-blood pairs did.

The CDR3 loop spans 12 amino acids. Germline V gene lookup returns CDR1 MDHEN and CDR2 SYDVKM. Extraction of RNA together with DNA used about 17-30 mg of unsorted bulk tissue. The template, approximately 500 ng total RNA, yielded TCR beta cDNA made with a constant-region primer. TCR beta libraries came from three nested multiplex PCR rounds using slightly modified ARM-PCR. Use of TRBV1-TRBV30 forward primers with a C-beta reverse primer characterized the first two PCR rounds, which lasted 10 cycles each. TCRdb re-derived calls from the multiplex PCR reads in MiXCR, one entry per CDR3 protein. Of approximately 110,000 distinct CDR3 sequences in the sample, approximately 64% were seen once. On this clonotype itself: No antigen is known for it. Sequence at one end of the junction differs from germline and may be a read error.

Sequences were obtained from liver tumor tissue from sampling region 3. The subset here: tumor region T3, left-lateral pole. This sequence originates from a woman in her sixties with primary liver carcinoma and hepatitis B virus infection. The chain joins TRBV28 to TRBJ2-7; D remains unclear. The CDR3 DNA reads as TGTGCCAGCAGTTTGTTGGAGCGCGAGCAGCACTTC. This translates into CASSLLEREQHF.